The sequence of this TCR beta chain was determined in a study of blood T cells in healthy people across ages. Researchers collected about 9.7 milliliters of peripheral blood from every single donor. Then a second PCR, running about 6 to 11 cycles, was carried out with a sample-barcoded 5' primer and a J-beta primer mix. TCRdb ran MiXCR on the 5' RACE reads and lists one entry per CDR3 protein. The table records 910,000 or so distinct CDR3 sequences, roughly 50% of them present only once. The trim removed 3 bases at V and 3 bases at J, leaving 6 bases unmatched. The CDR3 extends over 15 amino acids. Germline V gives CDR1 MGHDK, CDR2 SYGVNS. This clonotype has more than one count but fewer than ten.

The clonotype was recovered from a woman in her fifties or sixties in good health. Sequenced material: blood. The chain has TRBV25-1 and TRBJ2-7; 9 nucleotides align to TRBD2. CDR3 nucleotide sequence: TGTGCCAGCAGTGACTGGTCTAGCGGGAACTACGAGCAGTACTTC. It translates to CASSDWSSGNYEQYF.